One TCR beta chain is described in this entry. Its binding antigen is unknown. No clone much larger than this one lies a single base away; base qualities are absent. The library relied on 5' RACE. Sequencing instrument: Illumina HiSeq 2500. The second PCR ran for about 6 to 11 cycles and used a J-beta primer mix along with a sample-barcoded 5' primer. A template-switch 5' adaptor carrying 12 random nucleotides introduced a unique molecular identifier onto each TCR beta cDNA molecule. Each sample yielded at least 2.5 million CDR3-containing paired-end reads. First-strand cDNA was synthesized from all RNA with the Mint cDNA synthesis kit, primed by a TRBC-specific oligonucleotide. All cDNA was treated with uracil-DNA glycosylase and then went through a first 18-cycle PCR with the universal primers M1SS and BC2_uni_R. The published analysis was carried out like this. Normalization of each sample was performed by random selection of 1 million high-quality reads, each carrying a distinct molecular identifier. Instead of being binned into consensus sequences, reads with shared molecular identifiers were discarded. CDR3 identification, clonotype clustering and error correction used MiTCR with a Q25 quality threshold and the strictest error-elimination algorithm. Lower-bound total TCR beta diversity was estimated with a nonparametric unseen species model using Euler transformation. Through fastp at Q25 and MiXCR, TCRdb rebuilt clones from the public reads, retaining in-frame beta chains. Rows with a matching CDR3 protein are joined into one entry that keeps the most common DNA and genes. TCRdb, not the authors, supplied the V and J calls. This sample comprises about 510,000 distinct CDR3 sequences, 25% to 35% of them detected only once. The leading ten clones occupy over 3.5% of the sample.

CDR1 and CDR2, looked up from the germline V gene, are MNHEY and SVGAGI. The CDR3 goes from the cysteine to the phenylalanine over 17 residues. Only the CDR3 part of the read is kept: 51 bases, read in frame from the first base. A distance of 17 bases separates the germline ends of V and J, which lose 2 bases and 0 bases respectively. Donors were a few dozen systemically healthy Caucasian individuals from Russia aged roughly 6 to 100 years. Each donor gave around 9.5 milliliters of peripheral blood, collected into EDTA-treated Vacutainer tubes. Ficoll-Paque density-gradient centrifugation was used to isolate PBMCs, with at least 6.5 million per sample. Total RNA, at least 6 micrograms per sample, was extracted from PBMCs with Trizol reagent. For every donor, an aliquot of PBMCs went through flow cytometry to measure the percentages of naive CD45RAhigh/CD27high T cells. This specimen belongs to a study of blood T cells in healthy people across ages (dated by TCRdb to 2015 to 2017). General notes on the study: In model experiments, roughly one uniquely barcoded TCR beta cDNA molecule per two T cells was captured by template switching. Age-related changes in TCR beta repertoire diversity were measured in the study by deep sequencing normalized with unique cDNA molecular identifiers. Donors were grouped into four age groups: young (average 16 years), middle-aged (about 38), aged (roughly 62) and long-lived (about 89). Using the same blood draw, the study looked at two additional independent replicas of 1 million unique cDNA reads for two donors, one aged 18 to 30 and the other aged 80 or older. What the study reported, not specific to this receptor: A strong correlation was found between observed TCR beta diversity and the percentage of naive T cells measured by flow cytometry. Conclusive comparison of naive and antigen-experienced compartments was prevented by the profiling of bulk unsorted PBMCs. Compared with the aged group, the long-lived group had more naive CD4+ T cells, fewer expanded clones and increased TCR diversity, suggesting age selection. The CMV infection status of donors was not known, potentially confounding age-related changes in expanded clonotypes. As age increased, observed TCR beta diversity per million T cells dropped in a roughly linear way, and a significant reduction was already evident by age 40. Estimates of total diversity based on one million sequenced T cells were considered lower bounds and underestimates.

These records were also assigned to another study, of T cells of mothers and their children. The second paper states: Donors were nine systemically healthy Caucasian individuals: three mothers and their six children. cDNA synthesis used all of the extracted RNA, with roughly 1.5 ug of RNA in each 15 ul reaction. In the second PCR, the M1S primer added sample barcodes and 2-4 random nucleotides. Over 9.5 million TCR beta CDR3 reads were obtained for each mother, and 2.5 million to 3 million reads were obtained for each child. Thymic selection similarly shapes TCR recombination output in related and unrelated pairs, with minor effect from inherited differences. Normalized repertoire overlap was always found to be slightly, but never significantly, higher in related mother-child pairs than in unrelated mother-child pairs. With a sensitivity of 90 to 100 clones per million clonotypes, no persistent microchimeric T cell clones were detected. Deep NGS was used in the study to compare the TCR beta repertoires of mothers and children and to look for features that separate related mother-child pairs from unrelated individuals. On average, the children were roughly 11 +/- 4 years old, while the mothers were roughly 36 +/- 4 years old. After adapters were ligated using NEBNext reagents, the libraries underwent 100+100 nt paired-end sequencing on an Illumina HiSeq 2000. To prevent cross-contamination, the mother and child libraries were prepared one month apart and sequenced in separate runs. For each donor, somewhere between about 500,000 and 2,300,000 distinct TCR beta clonotypes were identified. Naive TCR beta clonotypes were estimated from low-frequency clonotypes matched to each donor's FACS-determined naive share, without sorting.

The sequenced material came from blood. The sequence was obtained from a boy younger than 10 in good health. This receptor chain uses TRBV6-5 and TRBJ2-7, with TRBD1 as a weak D call on 6 bases. The CDR3 protein: CASSYTEPDSLSYEQYF. The DNA sequence is as follows: TGTGCCAGCAGTTACACGGAGCCGGACAGCCTCTCCTACGAGCAGTACTTC.